One sample yielded the 10 T cell receptor beta chains listed below, sequenced in a study of control samples from healthy donors and cancer patients. Profiling relied on immunoSEQ multiplex PCR, and the TCRdb table lists in-frame clones only, not all of them. Among some 200,000 clones listed, around 91% were seen once. Material: blood. These receptors all stem from a woman aged 25 to 39 in good health.

The V call is TRBV29-1, the J call TRBJ2-5, with D perhaps TRBD2 (6 bases). V was pared by 4 bases and J by 5 bases, with 17 bases between. The CDR3 runs 14 residues. The germline CDR1 and CDR2 sequences are SQVTM and ANQGSEA. The DNA for the CDR3 is TGCAGCGTTGGGAGGGGCAGGAGGGACGAGACCCAGTACTTC. Translation gives CSVGRGRRDETQYF.

Concerning this clone: The same CDR3 is also encoded by other DNA sequences in this sample. CDR3 protein: CASSVAGGLQETQYF. CDR3 nucleotide sequence: TGTGCCAGCAGCGTAGCGGGGGGGCTACAAGAGACCCAGTACTTC. The gene calls are TRBV9 and TRBJ2-5; 8 positions match TRBD2. Per germline, CDR1 SGDLS and CDR2 YYNGEE. The CDR3 covers 15 residues. The V segment lost 0 bases and the J segment 2 bases; nucleotides outside the gene matches: 3.

This chain connects TRBV3-1 (or the pseudogene TRBV3-2) to TRBJ1-2; the D is unclear. Trimming took 5 bases from V and 3 from J, leaving 10 bases between them. This CDR3 region has 13 residues. The germline V gene has CDR1 LGHDT and CDR2 YNNKEL (reference sequence). In DNA, the CDR3 is TGTGCCAGCAGCACCCGGGTAGACTATGGCTACACCTTC. Translated: CASSTRVDYGYTF.

The rearrangement links TRBV20-1 to TRBJ1-4; no clear D. Trimming pared 3 bases from V and 8 bases from J, leaving 7 bases between. The germline V gene has CDR1 DFQATT and CDR2 SNEGSKA (reference sequence). The CDR3 covers 11 residues. The CDR3 nucleotides read TGCAGTGCTAGGGGGTGGGAAAAACTGTTTTTT. Protein sequence: CSARGWEKLFF.

This chain links TRBV5-5 with TRBJ1-1; D remains ambiguous. CDR1 SGHKS and CDR2 YYEKEE come from the germline V gene (reference sequence). Trimming cost V 0 bases and J 0 bases, with 9 bases left between them. This CDR3 is 15 amino acids long. The CDR3 coding sequence is TGTGCCAGCAGCTTGGTAACAGCGATGAACACTGAAGCTTTCTTT. It is translated as CASSLVTAMNTEAFF.

In this sample, this clone turned up a few times. The sample holds other DNA sequences that translate to the same CDR3. The chain has TRBV11-2 and TRBJ2-2; D unclear. Trimming left V 2 bases short and J 1 base short, with 5 bases between. The germline V gene encodes CDR1 SGHAT and CDR2 FQNNGV. The CDR3 has 14 amino acids. The CDR3 DNA reads TGTGCCAGCAGCTTAAAACGGAACACCGGGGAGCTGTTTTTT. This translates into CASSLKRNTGELFF.

With respect to this clone: Other nucleotide sequences in the sample specify the same CDR3. As DNA, the CDR3 is TGCAGCGTTCGGGGACAGGGAAACACCATATATTTT. Its translation is CSVRGQGNTIYF. The chain has TRBV29-1 and TRBJ1-3, with TRBD1 identical over 7 bases. V lost 5 bases to trimming and J lost 4 bases; unmatched junction nucleotides: 2. Germline V gene data show CDR1 as SQVTM and CDR2 as ANQGSEA. CDR3 size: 12 residues.

The chain couples TRBV18 to TRBJ1-3; no definite D call. The V end was cut by 3 bases, the J end by 4 bases, with 10 bases between. Looked up from germline, CDR1 is KGHSH and CDR2 is LQKENI. There are 14 residues in the CDR3. Written as DNA, the CDR3 is TGTGCCAGCTCACCTGTGGGATCCGGAAACACCATATATTTT. Protein: CASSPVGSGNTIYF. Full variable domain (outside the CDR3, taken from reference TRBV18 and TRBJ1-3): NAGVMQNPRHLVRRRGQEARLRCSPMKGHSHVYWYRQLPEEGLKFMVYLQKENIIDESGMPKERFSAEFPKEGPSILRIQQVVRGDSAAYFCASSPVGSGNTIYFGEGSWLTVV.

This clone was counted a few times. The chain employs TRBV29-1 and TRBJ2-5; 15 bases agree with TRBD2. This CDR3 contains 14 residues. Germline V CDR1 and CDR2: SQVTM, ANQGSEA. V shed 6 bases, J shed 4 bases, and the junction held 3 bases outside the gene matches. CDR3 in DNA: TGCAGCGTCAGGACTAGCGGGAGGGGAGAGACCCAGTACTTC. It is translated as CSVRTSGRGETQYF.

This clone appeared once. This chain connects TRBV28 to TRBJ1-2; 8 nucleotides line up with TRBD1. From germline, CDR1 is MDHEN and CDR2 SYDVKM. Trimming at V came to 6 bases and at J to 7 bases, leaving 4 bases not matched to a gene. This CDR3 spans 12 amino acids. CDR3 sequence: CASSRTGSGYTF. Written as DNA, the CDR3 is TGTGCCAGCAGCCGGACAGGGTCTGGCTACACCTTC.